This T cell receptor (beta chain) was identified in a study of OX40 agonist ivuxolimab in advanced cancers. The overall study: Dosing consisted of intravenous ivuxolimab at 0.01 to 10 mg/kg every 2 weeks. Participants averaged approximately 65 years of age (range about 23 to 90) and were roughly 83% male.

The assay was immunoSEQ multiplex PCR, and TCRdb's table has in-frame clones only and misses some. The profile shows tens of thousands of clones, 85% of them singletons. This CDR3 has 12 amino acids. The germline V and J ends were trimmed by 4 bases and 0 bases, with 3 bases remaining between them. Germline V gives CDR1 SNHLY, CDR2 FYNNEI. The sequence was collected from an adult with an advanced solid tumor such as melanoma, head and neck, liver or kidney cancer. Sample: CD4+ or CD8+ T cells sorted from blood, taken in a trial of the OX40 agonist ivuxolimab. The chain links TRBV2 to TRBJ1-1; D uncertain. This chain's CDR3 is CASSVMNTEAFF. The DNA for the CDR3 is TGTGCCAGCAGTGTTATGAACACTGAAGCTTTCTTT.